This TCR beta chain appears in the sequencing data of a study of PD-1 blockade in classical Hodgkin lymphoma. Broader study findings: While CD8+ TCR diversity did not rise significantly by C4D1, CD4+ TCR diversity did. It was among complete responders that baseline diversity resembled that of newly diagnosed patients.

Autologous stem cell transplantation was followed by relapse in every patient, and brentuximab vedotin exposure varied. As regards this clone: Its matching antigen is unknown.

Assay: immunoSEQ multiplex PCR; the TCRdb copy retains only in-frame clones and omits some. The sample lists about 28,000 clones, over 80% occurring once. The CDR3 is 13 residues long. Trimming removed 0 bases from V and 4 bases from J, with 6 bases in between. Germline assignment: CDR1 SGHNT and CDR2 YENEEA. The TCR originated in a human donor with classical Hodgkin lymphoma. The source material was peripheral blood mononuclear cells (PBMCs), sampled before the second cycle of nivolumab. The V call is TRBV11-3, the J call TRBJ2-5; D may be TRBD2 (5 bases). CDR3 amino acids: CASSLDGGETQYF. DNA of the CDR3: TGTGCCAGCAGCTTAGACGGAGGAGAGACCCAGTACTTC.